The source of this TCR beta chain is a study of breast tumors, draining lymph nodes, adjacent tissues. At least ten counts were recorded for this clonotype. This CDR3 is 20 amino acids long. Germline CDR1 MGHRA, CDR2 YSYEKL. The V and J ends lost 0 bases and 4 bases, in that order; junction bases with no gene match: 16. One entry per CDR3 protein results from TCRdb running MiXCR on the multiplex PCR reads. The sample has about 270,000 distinct CDR3 sequences, around 30% seen once; the top ten hold around 1%. Breast cancer patients provided tissue from their axillary draining lymph nodes. This receptor was identified in a female donor with breast cancer. Some clones in this sample may be carry-over from other donors' samples. The chain uses TRBV4-1 and TRBJ2-7, with 12 bases identical to TRBD2. Sample: axillary lymph node tissue. The CDR3 region is CASSQDPEATSGSGRYEQYF. For the CDR3, the DNA is TGCGCCAGCAGCCAAGACCCCGAGGCGACTAGCGGGAGTGGTAGGTACGAGCAGTACTTC.